These 9 T cell receptor beta chains were sequenced from one sample in a study of T cell responses to AZD1222 COVID-19 vaccine. TCRdb keeps only in-frame clones here, not all; method: immunoSEQ multiplex PCR. This sample has tens of thousands of clones, with 91% found just once. Sequencing used peripheral blood, obtained 28 days after the second AZD1222 dose. The receptors were gathered from an adult who received the AZD1222 COVID-19 vaccine.

The chain carries TRBV15 and TRBJ1-5; unclear D gene. The V and J ends lost 1 base and 6 bases respectively, with 13 bases between them. This CDR3 spans 15 amino acids. In germline, CDR1 is LNHNV, CDR2 YYDKDF (reference sequence). CDR3 nucleotide sequence: TGTGCCACCAGCAGAGTTGGAGGGATGGGTCAGCCCCAGCATTTT. Its protein is CATSRVGGMGQPQHF.

The chain employs TRBV30 and TRBJ2-7; D unclear. Germline V CDR1 and CDR2: GTSNPN, SVGIG (reference sequence). V lost 1 base to trimming and J lost 8 bases, with 12 bases between them. CDR3 size: 12 residues. The CDR3 spells CAWSGEVVKQYF. CDR3 DNA sequence: TGTGCCTGGAGTGGAGAGGTCGTGAAGCAGTACTTC. Full variable domain (remainder filled in from reference TRBV30 and TRBJ2-7): SQTIHQWPATLVQPVGSPLSLECTVEGTSNPNLYWYRQAAGRGLQLLFYSVGIGQISSEVPQNLSASRPQDRQFILSSKKLLLSDSGFYLCAWSGEVVKQYFGPGTRLTVT.

This chain connects TRBV9 to TRBJ2-3; D is ambiguous. Germline V gene data show CDR1 as SGDLS and CDR2 as YYNGEE. Deletions cut 4 bases from V and 2 bases from J, with 2 bases between. There are 11 residues in the CDR3. Written as DNA, the CDR3 is TGTGCCAGCAGCTACACAGATACGCAGTATTTT. Its translation is CASSYTDTQYF. Based on the CDR3 plus reference TRBV9 and TRBJ2-3, the full variable domain is DSGVTQTPKHLITATGQRVTLRCSPRSGDLSVYWYQQSLDQGLQFLIQYYNGEERAKGNILERFSAQQFPDLHSELNLSSLELGDSALYFCASSYTDTQYFGPGTRLTVL.

This chain uses TRBV27 with TRBJ1-1; no reliable D call. This CDR3 is built from 13 residues. CDR1 and CDR2 (germline): MNHEY, SMNVEV (reference sequence). V shed 1 base and J shed 0 bases, with 3 bases lying between them. CDR3 residues: CASSLWLNTEAFF. The DNA for the CDR3 is TGTGCCAGCAGTTTATGGTTGAACACTGAAGCTTTCTTT.

The chain joins TRBV7-9 to TRBJ1-1, with a possible D match to TRBD1 (5 bases). V lost 1 base to trimming and J lost 5 bases, with 17 bases between them. The CDR3 extends over 16 amino acids. In germline, CDR1 is SEHNR, CDR2 FQNEAQ (reference sequence). The CDR3 nucleotides read TGTGCCAGCAGCTTAGGTGGGGCGGGCGGTGGTACTGAAGCTTTCTTT. Translating gives CASSLGGAGGGTEAFF.

The sample holds one count of this clone. This chain links TRBV19 with TRBJ1-2, with a tentative D call TRBD1 (6 bases). With 4 bases removed from V and 4 bases from J, the gap between germline ends came to 13 bases. The CDR3 covers 14 residues. CDR1 LNHDA and CDR2 SQIVND come from the germline V gene (reference sequence). DNA for the CDR3: TGTGCCAGTAGTACCACCACAGGGAGCTATGGCTACACCTTC. It translates to CASSTTTGSYGYTF. Using reference TRBV19 and TRBJ1-2 for the parts outside the CDR3, the full variable domain is DGGITQSPKYLFRKEGQNVTLSCEQNLNHDAMYWYRQDPGQGLRLIYYSQIVNDFQKGDIAEGYSVSREKKESFPLTVTSAQKNPTAFYLCASSTTTGSYGYTFGSGTRLTVV.

J is TRBJ2-7 and V is TRBV7-2, with D possibly being TRBD2 (5 bases). Looked up from germline, CDR1 is SGHTA and CDR2 is FQGNSA. Trimming removed 3 bases from V and 5 bases from J, with 23 bases in between. The CDR3 spans 17 residues. CDR3 region: CASSFESSAVSGNEQYF. The CDR3 DNA reads as TGTGCCAGCAGCTTTGAGTCGTCTGCCGTTTCGGGGAACGAGCAGTACTTC.

The table lists this clone with a count of one. The chain employs TRBV20-1 and TRBJ1-1, with 7 positions matching TRBD1. The CDR3 spans 13 residues. Germline assignment: CDR1 DFQATT and CDR2 SNEGSKA (reference sequence). J lost 4 bases, V lost 3 bases, and 5 bases had no gene match. CDR3 protein: CSASAGGFTEAFF. The DNA of the CDR3 is TGCAGTGCTAGTGCAGGGGGATTCACTGAAGCTTTCTTT.

The gene calls are TRBV19 and TRBJ1-4; D might be TRBD1 (5 bases). The germline CDR1 and CDR2 sequences are LNHDA and SQIVND (reference sequence). The ends were cut back, 10 bases at V and 2 bases at J, with 17 bases in the middle. This CDR3 comprises 15 residues. This CDR3 is CANRRGAPTNEKLFF. In DNA form, the CDR3 reads TGTGCCAACCGAAGAGGGGCGCCTACTAATGAAAAACTGTTTTTT.